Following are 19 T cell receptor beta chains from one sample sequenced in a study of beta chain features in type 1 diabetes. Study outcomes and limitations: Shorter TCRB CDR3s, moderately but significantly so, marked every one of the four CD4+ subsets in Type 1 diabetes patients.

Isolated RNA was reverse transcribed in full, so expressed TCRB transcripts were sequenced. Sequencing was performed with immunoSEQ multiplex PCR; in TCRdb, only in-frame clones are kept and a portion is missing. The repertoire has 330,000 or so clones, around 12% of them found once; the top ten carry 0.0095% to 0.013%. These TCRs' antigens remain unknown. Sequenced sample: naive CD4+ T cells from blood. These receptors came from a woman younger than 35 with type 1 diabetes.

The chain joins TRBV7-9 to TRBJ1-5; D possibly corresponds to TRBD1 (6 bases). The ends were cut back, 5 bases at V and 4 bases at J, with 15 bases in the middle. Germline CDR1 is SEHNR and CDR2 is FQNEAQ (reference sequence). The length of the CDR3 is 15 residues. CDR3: CASSHSDRSNQPQHF. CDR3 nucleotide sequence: TGTGCCAGCAGCCACTCAGACAGGTCTAATCAGCCCCAGCATTTT. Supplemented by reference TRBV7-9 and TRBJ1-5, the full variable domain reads DTGVSQNPRHKITKRGQNVTFRCDPISEHNRLYWYRQTLGQGPEFLTYFQNEAQLEKSRLLSDRFSAERPKGSFSTLEIQRTEQGDSAMYLCASSHSDRSNQPQHFGDGTRLSIL.

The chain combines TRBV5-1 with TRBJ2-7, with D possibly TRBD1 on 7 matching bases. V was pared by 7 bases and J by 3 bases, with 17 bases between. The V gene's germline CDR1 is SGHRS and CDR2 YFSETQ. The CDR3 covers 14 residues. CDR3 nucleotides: TGCGCCAGCTTTGGGGGGACAGAAAGCTACGAGCAGTACTTC. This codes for CASFGGTESYEQYF.

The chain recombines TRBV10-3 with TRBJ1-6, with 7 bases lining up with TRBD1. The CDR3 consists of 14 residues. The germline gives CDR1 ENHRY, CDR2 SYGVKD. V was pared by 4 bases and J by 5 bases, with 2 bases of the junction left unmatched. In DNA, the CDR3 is TGTGCCATCAGTGTCGGGACAGATAATTCACCCCTCCACTTT. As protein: CAISVGTDNSPLHF.

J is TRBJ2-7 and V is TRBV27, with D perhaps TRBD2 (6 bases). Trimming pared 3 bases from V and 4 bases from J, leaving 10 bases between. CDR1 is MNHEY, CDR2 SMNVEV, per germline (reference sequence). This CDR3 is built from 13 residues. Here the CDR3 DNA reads TGTGCCAGCAGTTTCGACGGAGGGTACGAGCAGTACTTC. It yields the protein CASSFDGGYEQYF.

DNA for the CDR3: TGTGCCAGCTCGTCCACAGGGGGATACGAGCAGTACTTC. This sequence encodes CASSSTGGYEQYF. The chain is built from TRBV18 and TRBJ2-7; 8 bases map to TRBD1. Trimming removed 6 bases from V and 4 bases from J; junction bases left unmatched: 5. Germline V gene data show CDR1 as KGHSH and CDR2 as LQKENI. The CDR3 totals 13 residues.

The CDR3 here is CASGPRGSGVAYEQYF. The CDR3 coding sequence is TGTGCCAGCGGCCCTAGGGGATCGGGAGTTGCCTACGAGCAGTACTTC. The chain is built from TRBV27 and TRBJ2-7; D is perhaps TRBD2 (6 bases). The V gene's germline CDR1 is MNHEY and CDR2 SMNVEV (reference sequence). CDR3 length: 16 residues. With 8 bases removed from V and 2 bases from J, the gap between germline ends came to 22 bases.

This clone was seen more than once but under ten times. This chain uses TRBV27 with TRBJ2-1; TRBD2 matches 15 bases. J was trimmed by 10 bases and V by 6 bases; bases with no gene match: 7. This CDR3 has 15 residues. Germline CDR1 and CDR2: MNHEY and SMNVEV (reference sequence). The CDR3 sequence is CASRLGLAGGREQFF. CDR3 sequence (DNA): TGTGCCAGCAGGCTCGGACTAGCGGGAGGGCGAGAGCAGTTCTTC.

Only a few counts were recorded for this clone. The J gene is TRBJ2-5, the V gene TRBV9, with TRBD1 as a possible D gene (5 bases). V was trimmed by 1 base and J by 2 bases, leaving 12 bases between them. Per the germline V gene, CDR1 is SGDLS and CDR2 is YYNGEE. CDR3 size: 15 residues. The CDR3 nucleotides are TGTGCCAGCAGCGTACGCCAGGGTCGACAAGAGACCCAGTACTTC. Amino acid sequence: CASSVRQGRQETQYF.

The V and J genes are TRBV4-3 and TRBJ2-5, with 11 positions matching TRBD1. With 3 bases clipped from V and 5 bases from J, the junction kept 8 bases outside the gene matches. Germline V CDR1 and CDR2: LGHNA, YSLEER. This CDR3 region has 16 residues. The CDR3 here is CASSQRTGGFGETQYF. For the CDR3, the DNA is TGCGCCAGCAGCCAGAGGACAGGGGGCTTTGGGGAGACCCAGTACTTC.

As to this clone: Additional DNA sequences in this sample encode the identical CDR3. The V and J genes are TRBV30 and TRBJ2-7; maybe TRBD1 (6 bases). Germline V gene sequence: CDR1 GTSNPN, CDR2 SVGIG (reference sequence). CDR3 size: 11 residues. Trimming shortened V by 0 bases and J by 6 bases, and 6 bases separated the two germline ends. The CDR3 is CAWSVGGEQYF. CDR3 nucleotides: TGTGCCTGGAGTGTAGGGGGCGAGCAGTACTTC.

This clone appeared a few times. CDR3 coding DNA: TGTGCCACCAGCAGACCACTAGCGGGAGGTGAGAAGGGTACGCAGTATTTT. This codes for CATSRPLAGGEKGTQYF. V is TRBV15 and J is TRBJ2-3, with TRBD2 identical over 12 bases. From germline, CDR1 is LNHNV and CDR2 YYDKDF (reference sequence). The CDR3 spans 17 residues. Unmatched junction bases numbered 11, after V lost 2 bases and J lost 8 bases. Supplemented by reference TRBV15 and TRBJ2-3, the full variable domain reads DAMVIQNPRYQVTQFGKPVTLSCSQTLNHNVMYWYQQKSSQAPKLLFHYYDKDFNNEADTPDNFQSRRPNTSFCFLDIRSPGLGDTAMYLCATSRPLAGGEKGTQYFGPGTRLTVL.

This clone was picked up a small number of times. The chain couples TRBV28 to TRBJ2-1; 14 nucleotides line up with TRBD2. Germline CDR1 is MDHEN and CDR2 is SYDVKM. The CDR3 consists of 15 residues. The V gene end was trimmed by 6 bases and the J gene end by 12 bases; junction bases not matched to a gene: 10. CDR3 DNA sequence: TGTGCCAGCAGCCCGGCGGGACTAGCGGGAGCCGGGCAGTTCTTC. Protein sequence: CASSPAGLAGAGQFF.

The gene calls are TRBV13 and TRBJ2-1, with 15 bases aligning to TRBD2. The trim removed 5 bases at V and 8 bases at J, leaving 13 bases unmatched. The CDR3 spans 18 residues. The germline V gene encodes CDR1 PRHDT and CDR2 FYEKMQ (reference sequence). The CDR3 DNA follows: TGTGCCAGCAGCCCAAGCTGGACTAGCGGGGGGGTTGGGTATGAGCAGTTCTTC. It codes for CASSPSWTSGGVGYEQFF.

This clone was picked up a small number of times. The CDR3 DNA is TGTGCCAGCAGTTACTCGAGGAGGGATGGCTACACCTTC. Translating it yields CASSYSRRDGYTF. The chain recombines TRBV6-5 with TRBJ1-2; D is unclear. Trimming pared 0 bases from V and 6 bases from J, leaving 8 bases between. The CDR3 extends over 13 amino acids. In germline, CDR1 is MNHEY, CDR2 SVGAGI.

This CDR3 reads CASSLTVVYNEQFF. CDR3 sequence (DNA): TGTGCCAGCAGCTTGACAGTGGTATACAATGAGCAGTTCTTC. The chain links TRBV5-6 to TRBJ2-1; D gene unclear. Trimming pared 1 base from V and 4 bases from J, leaving 9 bases between. The germline CDR1 and CDR2 sequences are SGHDT and YYEEEE. This CDR3 has 14 amino acids.

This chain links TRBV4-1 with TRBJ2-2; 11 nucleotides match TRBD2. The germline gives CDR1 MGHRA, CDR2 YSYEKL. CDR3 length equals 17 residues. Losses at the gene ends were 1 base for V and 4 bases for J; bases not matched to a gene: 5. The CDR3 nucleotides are TGCGCCAGCAGCCAAGCGACTAGCGGGAAGAGCACCGGGGAGCTGTTTTTT. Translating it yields CASSQATSGKSTGELFF.

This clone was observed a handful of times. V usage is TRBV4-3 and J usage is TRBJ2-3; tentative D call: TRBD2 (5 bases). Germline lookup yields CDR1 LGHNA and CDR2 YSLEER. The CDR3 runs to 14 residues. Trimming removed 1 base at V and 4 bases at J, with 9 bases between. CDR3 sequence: CASSQVPRADTQYF. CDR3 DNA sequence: TGCGCCAGCAGCCAAGTACCGCGGGCAGATACGCAGTATTTT.

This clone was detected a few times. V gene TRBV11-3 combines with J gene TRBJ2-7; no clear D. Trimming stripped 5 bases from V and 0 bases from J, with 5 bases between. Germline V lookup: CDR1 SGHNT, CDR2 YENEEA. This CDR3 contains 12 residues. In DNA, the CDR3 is TGTGCCAGCAGCCCCCGCTCCTACGAGCAGTACTTC. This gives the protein CASSPRSYEQYF.

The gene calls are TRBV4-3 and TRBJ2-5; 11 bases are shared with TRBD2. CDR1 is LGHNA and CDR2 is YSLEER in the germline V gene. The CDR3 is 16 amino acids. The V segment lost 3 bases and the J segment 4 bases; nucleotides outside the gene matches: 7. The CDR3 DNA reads TGCGCCAGCAGCCACCTACTAGCGGGGGCCCCAGAGACCCAGTACTTC. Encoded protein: CASSHLLAGAPETQYF.